This T cell receptor beta chain was obtained from a study of T cell changes during pregnancy in multiple sclerosis. This clone was detected once. Produced via immunoSEQ multiplex PCR; TCRdb's table is partial and in-frame only. The sample lists approximately 82,000 clones, 75% to 95% occurring once. The TCR sequence derives from a female donor with multiple sclerosis, enrolled in a pregnancy study. The sample was CD4+ T cells from peripheral blood mononuclear cells, taken in the second trimester of pregnancy.

This CDR3 is CASSELAGGTPSNTDTQYF. The CDR3, as DNA: TGTGCCAGCAGTGAACTAGCGGGGGGCACCCCCTCTAACACAGATACGCAGTATTTT. The chain recombines TRBV2 with TRBJ2-3, with 11 nucleotides matching TRBD2. V shed 2 bases and J 2 bases; nucleotides not matched to a gene: 12. The CDR3 length is 19 residues. Germline V lookup: CDR1 SNHLY, CDR2 FYNNEI.